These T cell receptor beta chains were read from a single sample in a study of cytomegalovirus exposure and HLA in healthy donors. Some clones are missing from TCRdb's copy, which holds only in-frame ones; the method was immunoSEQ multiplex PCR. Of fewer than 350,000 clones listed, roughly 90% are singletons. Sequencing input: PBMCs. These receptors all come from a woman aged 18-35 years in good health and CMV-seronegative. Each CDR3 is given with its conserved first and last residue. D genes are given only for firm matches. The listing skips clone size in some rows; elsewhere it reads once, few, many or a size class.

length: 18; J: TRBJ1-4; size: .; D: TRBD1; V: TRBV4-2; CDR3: CASSLERTGGAGGEKLFF; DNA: TGTGCCAGCAGCCTAGAGAGGACAGGGGGCGCTGGGGGGGAAAAACTGTTTTTT
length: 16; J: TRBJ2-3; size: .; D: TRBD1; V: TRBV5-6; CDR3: CASSRGTGGRTDTQYF; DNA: TGTGCCAGCAGCCGGGGGACAGGGGGCCGGACAGATACGCAGTATTTT
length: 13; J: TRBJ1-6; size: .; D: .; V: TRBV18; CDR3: CASSPEQNSPLHF; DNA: TGTGCCAGCTCACCCGAACAGAATTCACCCCTCCACTTT
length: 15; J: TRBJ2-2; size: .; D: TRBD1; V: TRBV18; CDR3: CASSPRTGDTGELFF; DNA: TGTGCCAGCTCACCAAGGACAGGGGACACCGGGGAGCTGTTTTTT
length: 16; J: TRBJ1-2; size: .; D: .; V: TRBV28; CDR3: CASTFPGGGGFYGYTF; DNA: TGTGCCAGCACCTTCCCGGGGGGCGGGGGGTTCTACGGCTACACCTTC
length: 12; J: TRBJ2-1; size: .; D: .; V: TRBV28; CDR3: CASRLAGNEQFF; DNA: TGTGCCAGCAGGTTGGCGGGAAATGAGCAGTTCTTC
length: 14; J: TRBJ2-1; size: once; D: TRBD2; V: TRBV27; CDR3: CASSLAGSYNEQFF; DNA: TGTGCCAGCAGTCTAGCGGGCTCCTACAATGAGCAGTTCTTC
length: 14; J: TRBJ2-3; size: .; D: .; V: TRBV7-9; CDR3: CARDSLTSTDTQYF; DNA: TGTGCCAGAGACTCGCTAACTAGCACAGATACGCAGTATTTT
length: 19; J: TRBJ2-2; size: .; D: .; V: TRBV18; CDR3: CASSPPGIRTSRLSGELFF; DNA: TGTGCCAGCTCACCACCCGGGATTCGTACTAGCCGGTTATCCGGGGAGCTGTTTTTT
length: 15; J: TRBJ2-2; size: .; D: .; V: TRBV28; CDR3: CASSPTYRAGGELFF; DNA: TGTGCCAGCAGCCCCACCTACAGGGCAGGCGGGGAGCTGTTTTTT
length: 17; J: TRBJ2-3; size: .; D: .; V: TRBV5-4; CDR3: CASSSGPREQITDTQYF; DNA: TGTGCCAGCAGCTCTGGGCCGCGTGAGCAAATCACAGATACGCAGTATTTT
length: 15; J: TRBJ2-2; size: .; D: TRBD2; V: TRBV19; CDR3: CASSVRGGNTGELFF; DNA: TGTGCCAGTAGTGTCCGGGGGGGGAACACCGGGGAGCTGTTTTTT
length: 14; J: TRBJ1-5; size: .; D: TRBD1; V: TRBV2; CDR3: CASKRQGWDQPQHF; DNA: TGTGCCAGCAAGAGACAGGGGTGGGATCAGCCCCAGCATTTT
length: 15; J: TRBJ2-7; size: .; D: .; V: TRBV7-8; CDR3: CASSLGLSERYEQYF; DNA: TGTGCCAGCAGCTTAGGCCTTAGCGAACGCTACGAGCAGTACTTC
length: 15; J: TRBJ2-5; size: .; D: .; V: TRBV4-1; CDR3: CASSPTLTAQETQYF; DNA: TGCGCCAGCAGCCCCACCTTGACAGCCCAAGAGACCCAGTACTTC
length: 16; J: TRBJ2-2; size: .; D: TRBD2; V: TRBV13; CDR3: CASSPPSGRDTGELFF; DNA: TGTGCCAGCAGCCCCCCTAGCGGGAGGGACACCGGGGAGCTGTTTTTT
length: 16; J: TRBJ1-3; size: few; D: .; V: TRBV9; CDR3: CASSVVGAHSGNTIYF; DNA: TGTGCCAGCAGCGTAGTGGGGGCTCACTCTGGAAACACCATATATTTT
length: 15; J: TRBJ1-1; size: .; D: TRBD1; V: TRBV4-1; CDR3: CASSQRDRGKNEAFF; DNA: TGCGCCAGCAGCCAGCGGGACAGGGGCAAGAATGAAGCTTTCTTT
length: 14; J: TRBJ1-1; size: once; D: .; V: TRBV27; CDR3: CASSLPGLNTEAFF; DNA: TGTGCCAGCAGTTTACCAGGGTTGAACACTGAAGCTTTCTTT
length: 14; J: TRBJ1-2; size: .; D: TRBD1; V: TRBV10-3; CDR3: CAIKGQGARHGYTF; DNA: TGTGCCATCAAGGGACAGGGGGCGCGGCATGGCTACACCTTC
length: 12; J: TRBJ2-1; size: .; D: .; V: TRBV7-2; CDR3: CASSLVSNEQFF; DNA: TGTGCCAGCAGCTTAGTCTCTAATGAGCAGTTCTTC
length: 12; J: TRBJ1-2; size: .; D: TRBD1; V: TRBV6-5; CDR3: CATNTGDWGYTF; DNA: TGTGCCACCAACACAGGGGATTGGGGCTACACCTTC
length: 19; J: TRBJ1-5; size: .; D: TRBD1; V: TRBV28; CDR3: CASSQYSLRRDRVRQPQHF; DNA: TGTGCCAGCAGTCAATACTCCCTCCGGCGGGACAGGGTACGACAGCCCCAGCATTTT